This TCR beta chain was profiled in a study of shared clonotypes between healthy human individuals. Study observations and caveats: It was expected that sequencing depth would affect clonotype sharing among donors. Incomplete sequencing of sorted subsets was indicated by rarefaction despite large depth. Unshared clonotypes carried lower generation probabilities than those common to all four donors.

CDR3 length: 13 residues. The V end was cut by 7 bases, the J end by 1 base, with 11 bases between. The V gene's germline CDR1 is ENHRY and CDR2 SYGVKD. A note on this clone: What it binds is unknown. Other DNA sequences in the sample encode the same CDR3.

Sorted-subset replicate PCRs used approximately 180 ng of genomic DNA. This amount corresponded to about 30,000 T cell genomes. Profiling relied on immunoSEQ multiplex PCR, and the TCRdb table lists in-frame clones only, not all of them. The sample yields more than 2,000,000 clones, around 90% seen once. This chain links TRBV10-3 with TRBJ2-7, with a tentative D call TRBD1 (6 bases). Sequencing input: naive CD4+ T cells sorted from blood. Subset denoted: CD45RA+ positively selected. This TCR was sampled from a man younger than 35 in good health. The CDR3 region has the DNA TGTGCCATCACCCCCGACAGGTCCTACGAGCAGTACTTC. Translated: CAITPDRSYEQYF.